Given below is one TCR beta chain in context. What it binds is not known. These data are taken from a study of CXCR3-negative and CXCR3-positive naive CD8 T cells. As for the study in general: With about 1.5 +/- 0.3 million reads per library, the TRB reads numbered some 150 million in total.

Findings and limits, study-wide: More hydrophobic TRB CDR3s were found in CXCR3-positive naive cells than in CXCR3-negative naive cells. Diversity ran similarly high across both naive subsets but far lower in memory CD8+ cells.

Through 5' RACE with UMI labels, the TRB cDNA libraries were prepared. TCRdb derives one entry per CDR3 protein from the 5' RACE reads, leaving out DNA. In all, the sample yields 110,000 or so distinct CDR3 sequences. The sequence was collected from a human donor in good health. Some clones in this sample may be carry-over from other donors' samples. The sample was naive CXCR3+ CD8+ T cells from blood. Regarding subset: CD45RO-CCR7+CD27+CD95- naive CD8+ T cells expressing CXCR3 (TNR3+).

The CDR3 is CASGTGLAQPQHF. The rearrangement joins TRBV6-5 to TRBJ1-5. The CDR3 totals 13 residues. Germline values: CDR1 MNHEY, CDR2 SVGAGI.